These T cell receptor beta chains were read from a single sample in a study of blood T cell repertoires in COVID-19. TCRdb keeps only in-frame clones here, not all; method: immunoSEQ multiplex PCR. The sample comprises approximately 59,000 clones, 81% of which are singletons, and about 30% rests with the top ten. The sample comprised peripheral blood. The receptor source for this set is a man in his sixties with COVID-19, enrolled during active disease. Both conserved end residues are part of each CDR3. D genes are given only for firm matches. Only some rows state a clone size, as once, few, many or a class for expanded clones.

j_call clone_size d_call v_call cdr3_nt cdr3_aa
TRBJ2-1 . TRBD1 TRBV7-3 TGTGCCAGCAGTTTTCGAAATACAGGGGTTAGATACAATGAGCAGTTCTTC CASSFRNTGVRYNEQFF
TRBJ2-7 . . TRBV12-5 TGTGCTAGTGCCACAGGGATAAGCTCCTACGAGCAGTACTTC CASATGISSYEQYF
TRBJ2-1 . TRBD2 TRBV27 TGTGCCAGCAGTTTAGGGCTAGCGGGAGGGATTGAGCAGTTCTTC CASSLGLAGGIEQFF
TRBJ2-7 . TRBD1 TRBV19 TGTGCCAGTAGTCCCCTCGACAGGGTTGGCGAGCAGTACTTC CASSPLDRVGEQYF
TRBJ2-3 . . TRBV6-5 TGTGCCAGCAGTTTCACACAGGTTGGCACAGATACGCAGTATTTT CASSFTQVGTDTQYF
TRBJ1-5 . . TRBV7-8 TGTGCCAGCAGCTTAGGATCCAGGGGCAGCAATCAGCCCCAGCATTTT CASSLGSRGSNQPQHF
TRBJ2-5 once TRBD1 TRBV5-1 TGCGCCAGCAGTCGAAACCAGGGACAGGGAACCCAGTACTTC CASSRNQGQGTQYF
TRBJ2-7 . TRBD2 TRBV6-5 TGTGCCAGCAGTTGGGGCGGGAGCATGGCCTACGAGCAGTACTTC CASSWGGSMAYEQYF
TRBJ2-5 . . TRBV10-3 TGTGCCATCAGTGCAGGGTACCAAGAGACCCAGTACTTC CAISAGYQETQYF
TRBJ1-6 many TRBD1 TRBV13 TGTGCCAGCAGAACCCGAGGGGGCTCGGGATTAGATTCACCCCTCCACTTT CASRTRGGSGLDSPLHF
TRBJ2-7 . TRBD2 TRBV11-2 TGTGCCAGCAGCTTAGTTCTAGCGGGAGCCCAACCCTACGAGCAGTACTTC CASSLVLAGAQPYEQYF
TRBJ2-1 . . TRBV7-2 TGTGCCAGTTCTCCTGGCAGCTCCTACAATGAGCAGTTCTTC CASSPGSSYNEQFF
TRBJ1-1 . . TRBV12-3/TRBV12-4 TGTGCCAGCAGCCCGGATGGACGGGGAGAAGCTTTCTTT CASSPDGRGEAFF
TRBJ2-1 . TRBD2 TRBV6-5 TGTGGTATAGGACTAGCGGGAGGGCCATCCGAGCAGTTCTTC CGIGLAGGPSEQFF
TRBJ2-2 few TRBD2 TRBV6-1 TGTGCCAGCAGTGAGGGGACTAGTTTCGGGGAGCTGTTTTTT CASSEGTSFGELFF
TRBJ2-7 . . TRBV2 TGTGCCAGCAGGGAGGGGGGGTACGAGCAGTACTTC CASREGGYEQYF
TRBJ2-1 . TRBD1 TRBV19 TGTGCCAGTAGTTTTTACAGGGGGCTGAACAATGAGCAGTTCTTC CASSFYRGLNNEQFF
TRBJ2-7 . . TRBV5-4 TGTGCCAGCAGCTTGGACAGGGAAGACGAGCAGTACTTC CASSLDREDEQYF
TRBJ2-7 . TRBD1 TRBV11-3 TGTGCCAGCAGCTTAGTAGGGACAGGGGTGAATCACGAGCAGTACTTC CASSLVGTGVNHEQYF
TRBJ1-2 . TRBD1 TRBV7-2 TGTGCCAGCAGCCCAGGGGGCCCGCTCGATGGCTACACCTTC CASSPGGPLDGYTF
TRBJ1-2 once TRBD1 TRBV9 TGTGCCAGCAGCGGCCAGGGGGTTGGGTATGGCTACACCTTC CASSGQGVGYGYTF
TRBJ2-4 once . TRBV18 TGTGCCAGCTCACCTGGACAGCCTAGGGACATTCAGTACTTC CASSPGQPRDIQYF
TRBJ1-2 . TRBD1 TRBV29-1 TGCAGCGTTGAAGAACAGGGGATTAATGGCTACACCTTC CSVEEQGINGYTF
TRBJ2-7 . TRBD1 TRBV5-4 TGTGCCAGCAGCTCCCAGACAGGGGCCTCCTACGAGCAGTACTTC CASSSQTGASYEQYF
TRBJ2-1 . TRBD1 TRBV5-8 TGTGCCAGCAGCGGAAGGACAGGAACCTACAATGAGCAGTTCTTC CASSGRTGTYNEQFF
TRBJ1-1 . TRBD1 TRBV9 TGTGCCAGCACCGGGACAGGTAGTGAAGCTTTCTTT CASTGTGSEAFF
TRBJ1-4 . . TRBV3-1/TRBV3-2 TGTGCCAGCAGCCGCGAGAGGGAAAAACTGTTTTTT CASSREREKLFF
TRBJ2-3 . . TRBV6-5 TGTGCCAGCAGTCCCGAGGGACACACAGATACGCAGTATTTT CASSPEGHTDTQYF
TRBJ2-2 . . TRBV4-2 TGTGCCAGCAGCCAAGAGAGCGCGAACACCGGGGAGCTGTTTTTT CASSQESANTGELFF
TRBJ2-5 . TRBD1 TRBV19 TGTGCCAGTCAAAGGGCTAAAACAGGGGGACCAGAGACCCAGTACTTC CASQRAKTGGPETQYF
TRBJ2-7 . TRBD1 TRBV5-1 TGCGCCAGCAGCCAAAAGCACGGACAGGTCTACGAGCAGTACTTC CASSQKHGQVYEQYF
TRBJ1-2 . . TRBV19 TGTGCCAGTAGTATAGCTTCCGAGGACTATGGCTACACCTTC CASSIASEDYGYTF
TRBJ1-1 . . TRBV3-1/TRBV3-2 TGTGCCAGCAGCCAAGGACGAGGCACTGAAGCTTTCTTT CASSQGRGTEAFF
TRBJ2-3 once . TRBV3-1/TRBV3-2 TGTGCCAGCAGCCCCCCCCTAGCCCACACGCAGTATTTT CASSPPLAHTQYF
TRBJ1-2 . . TRBV21-1 TGTGCCAGCAGCAAAGTCCCTGGTAGAGGCTACACCTTC CASSKVPGRGYTF
TRBJ2-2 . TRBD1 TRBV9 TGTGCCAGCAGCTTGGGACAGGGGGGCGGGGAGCTGTTTTTT CASSLGQGGGELFF
TRBJ2-3 . . TRBV9 TGTGCCAGCAGCGTTGGGCCCAGCACAGATACGCAGTATTTT CASSVGPSTDTQYF
TRBJ2-5 . . TRBV2 TGTGCCAGCAGAGGCGGCCAGGTGGGGGGCCAAGAGACCCAGTACTTC CASRGGQVGGQETQYF
TRBJ2-7 . TRBD2 TRBV11-2 TGTGCCAGCAGCTTCGCTAGCGGGGGCTCCTACGAGCAGTACTTC CASSFASGGSYEQYF
TRBJ2-2 . TRBD1 TRBV11-3 TGTGCCAGCAGCTTAGGAGGACAGGGTGCCGGGGAGCTGTTTTTT CASSLGGQGAGELFF
TRBJ2-7 . TRBD1 TRBV2 TGTGCCAGCACCCGGGACAGCGACTACGAGCAGTACTTC CASTRDSDYEQYF
TRBJ2-7 . . TRBV29-1 TGCAGCGTTGAGGAGAGCTCCTACGAGCAGTACTTC CSVEESSYEQYF
TRBJ2-2 . . TRBV25-1 TGTGCCAGCAGTGAAAACCGGGCCGGGGAGCTGTTTTTT CASSENRAGELFF
TRBJ1-6 . . TRBV18 TGTGCCAGCTCACCAACAATGGATTCACCCCTCCACTTT CASSPTMDSPLHF
TRBJ2-1 . TRBD2 TRBV7-3 TGTGCCAGCAGCTCGATTCTAGCGGGGGACAATGAGCAGTTCTTC CASSSILAGDNEQFF
TRBJ2-7 once . TRBV4-1 TGCGCCAGCAGCCATGTCTTACGGGATCCCTACGAGCAGTACTTC CASSHVLRDPYEQYF
TRBJ1-4 . TRBD1 TRBV9 TGTGCCAGCAGCGAGACAGGGAGAGGAGAAAAACTGTTTTTT CASSETGRGEKLFF
TRBJ2-7 . TRBD2 TRBV4-2 TGTGCCAGCAGCGTTAGCGGGAGGGTCTACGAGCAGTACTTC CASSVSGRVYEQYF
TRBJ2-6 . . TRBV7-3 TGTGCCAGCAGTCCTCAGGGGCTGGGGGCCAACGTCCTGACTTTC CASSPQGLGANVLTF
TRBJ2-6 . . TRBV19 TGTGCCAGTACCGCGGGTCTCTCTGGGGCCAACGTCCTGACTTTC CASTAGLSGANVLTF
TRBJ1-2 . . TRBV6-5 TGTGCCAGCAGTTACTCGACCGGGGGGGCTTTAGGAGGCTACACCTTC CASSYSTGGALGGYTF
TRBJ1-1 once . TRBV5-1 TGCGCCAGCAGCTTGGGGGCAGGGAAAACGAACACTGAAGCTTTCTTT CASSLGAGKTNTEAFF
TRBJ1-1 few . TRBV5-6 TGTGCCAGCATACGCCGGGAGGTTAACACTGAAGCTTTCTTT CASIRREVNTEAFF
TRBJ1-1 . TRBD1 TRBV29-1 TGCAGCGAACAGGGGCATTCCACTGAAGCTTTCTTT CSEQGHSTEAFF
TRBJ2-3 . . TRBV24-1 TGTGCCACCAGTGGGCAAGTCACAGATACGCAGTATTTT CATSGQVTDTQYF
TRBJ1-2 . TRBD1 TRBV5-4 TGTGCCAGCAGCCCGGCGACAGGGGGCGGTGGCTACACCTTC CASSPATGGGGYTF
TRBJ1-4 . . TRBV6-5 TGTGCCAGCAGAGGCCGAAACGGAGGTGAAAAACTGTTTTTT CASRGRNGGEKLFF
TRBJ2-3 . TRBD1 TRBV27 TGTGCCAGCAGGCCGGGGACAGGGTCCTCACATGGTACGCAGTATTTT CASRPGTGSSHGTQYF
TRBJ2-1 . TRBD1 TRBV5-1 TGCGCCAGCAGCTTGGATGGGACAGGGACCAATGAGCAGTTCTTC CASSLDGTGTNEQFF
TRBJ2-7 . . TRBV27 TGTGCCAGCAGTTTATCCGCGGGGGCGGGCCCTCAGGACGGGCAGTACTTC CASSLSAGAGPQDGQYF